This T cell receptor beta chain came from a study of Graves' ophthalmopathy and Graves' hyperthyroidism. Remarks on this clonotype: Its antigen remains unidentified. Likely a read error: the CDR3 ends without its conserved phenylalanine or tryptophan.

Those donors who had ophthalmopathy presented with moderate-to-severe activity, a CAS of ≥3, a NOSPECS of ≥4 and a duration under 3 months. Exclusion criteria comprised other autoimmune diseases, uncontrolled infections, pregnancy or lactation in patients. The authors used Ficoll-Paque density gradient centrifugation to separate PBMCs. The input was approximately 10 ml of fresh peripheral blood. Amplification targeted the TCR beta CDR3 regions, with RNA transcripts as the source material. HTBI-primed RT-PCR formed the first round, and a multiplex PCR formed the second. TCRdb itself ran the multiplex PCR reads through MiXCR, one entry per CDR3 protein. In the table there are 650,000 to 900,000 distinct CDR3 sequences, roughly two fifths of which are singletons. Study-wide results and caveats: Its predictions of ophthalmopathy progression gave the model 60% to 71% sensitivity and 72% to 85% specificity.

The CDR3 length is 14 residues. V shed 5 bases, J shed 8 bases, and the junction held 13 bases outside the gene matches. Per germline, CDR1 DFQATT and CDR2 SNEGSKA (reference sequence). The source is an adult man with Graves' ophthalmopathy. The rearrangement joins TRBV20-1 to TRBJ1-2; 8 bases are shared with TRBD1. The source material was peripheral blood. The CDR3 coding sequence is TGCAGTGCTCCGCAAAACAGGGGGGTAGGAGGCTACACCCTC. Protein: CSAPQNRGVGGYTL.